A single sample is the source of the 13 T cell receptor beta chains below, sequenced in a study of cytomegalovirus exposure and HLA in healthy donors. In the PCR, 60 Vbeta and 13 Jbeta primers were used. Sequenced by immunoSEQ multiplex PCR; TCRdb stores in-frame clones only, minus some. The data show fewer than 200,000 clones, over 75% seen once. The sequencing input was PBMCs. The receptors derive from a human donor in good health.

The V gene is TRBV4-3, the J gene TRBJ2-5, with TRBD2 identical over 12 bases. With V trimmed by 3 bases and J by 1 base, 15 bases remained unmatched. CDR1 and CDR2 from the germline V gene are LGHNA and YSLEER. The CDR3 covers 20 residues. In DNA form, the CDR3 reads TGCGCCAGCAGCCAGGTATTCGTGGCTAGCGGGGGGGCCTTCCAAGAGACCCAGTACTTC. Its translation is CASSQVFVASGGAFQETQYF.

The rearrangement links TRBV18 to TRBJ2-5; TRBD2 is a possible D gene (6 bases). Per germline, CDR1 KGHSH and CDR2 LQKENI. The CDR3 covers 14 residues. Trimming left V 2 bases short and J 3 bases short, with 10 bases between. The DNA of the CDR3 is TGTGCCAGCTCACCAGCCCCGGGGGAAGAGACCCAGTACTTC. Residues: CASSPAPGEETQYF.

The chain employs TRBV4-3 and TRBJ2-5; D is uncertain. TRBJ2-7 matches the DNA end more closely, so the J call is doubtful. Germline loops: CDR1 LGHNA, CDR2 YSLEER. The CDR3 has 13 residues. The CDR3 DNA is TGCGCCAGCAGCCAACTTATTTCGCGCGAGCAGTACTTC. Protein sequence: CASSQLISREQYF.

The sample holds a few counts of this clone. V gene TRBV27 combines with J gene TRBJ2-5, with 15 bases lining up with TRBD2. Germline V gives CDR1 MNHEY, CDR2 SMNVEV (reference sequence). The V segment lost 6 bases and the J segment 5 bases; nucleotides outside the gene matches: 4. This CDR3 is built from 15 residues. CDR3 sequence reads: CASSPGTSGGETQYF. The DNA for the CDR3 is TGTGCCAGCAGCCCTGGGACTAGCGGGGGGGAGACCCAGTACTTC.

Worth noting for this clone: At the DNA level, this CDR3 is encoded by other sequences in the same sample as well. This chain's CDR3 is CASSLAGQGAREQYF. CDR3 DNA sequence: TGCGCCAGCAGCTTGGCCGGACAGGGGGCGAGAGAGCAGTACTTC. The chain has TRBV5-1 and TRBJ2-7; 11 bases are a match to TRBD1. CDR3 length: 15 residues. The germline CDR1 and CDR2 sequences are SGHRS and YFSETQ. V shed 0 bases, J shed 7 bases, and the junction held 6 bases outside the gene matches.

V gene TRBV6-5 combines with J gene TRBJ1-2; 10 bases line up with TRBD1. The junction had 10 bases not matched to a gene; V was cut back by 9 bases and J by 9 bases. CDR3 length: 13 residues. Germline V gene lookup returns CDR1 MNHEY and CDR2 SVGAGI. CDR3 DNA: TGTGCCAGTTGGCCAGGGACAGGGGTTCGCTACACCTTC. Protein product: CASWPGTGVRYTF.

The rearrangement links TRBV9 to TRBJ1-2; D is undetermined. This CDR3 spans 16 amino acids. CDR1 and CDR2 from the germline V gene are SGDLS and YYNGEE. The germline V and J ends were trimmed by 3 bases and 0 bases, with 15 bases remaining between them. CDR3: CASSAQRQITNYGYTF. CDR3 DNA: TGTGCCAGCAGCGCTCAGAGACAAATAACTAACTATGGCTACACCTTC.

The genes are TRBV5-1 and TRBJ2-7; TRBD2 might be the D (6 bases). Trimming left V 2 bases short and J 1 base short, with 10 bases between. The CDR3 has 14 amino acids. Germline V CDR1 and CDR2: SGHRS, YFSETQ. The CDR3 DNA is TGCGCCAGCAGCTTCCGGGGGTCTTCCTACGAGCAGTACTTC. Its translation: CASSFRGSSYEQYF.

The genes are TRBV4-1 and TRBJ1-5; D is uncertain. V lost 1 base and J 2 bases, leaving 9 bases between the germline ends. CDR3 length: 15 amino acids. Germline V gene lookup returns CDR1 MGHRA and CDR2 YSYEKL. CDR3 in DNA: TGCGCCAGCAGCCAAGGGCCTCAGGGCAATCAGCCCCAGCATTTT. Amino acid sequence: CASSQGPQGNQPQHF.

In the case of this clone: The junction shows a germline mismatch at one end, possibly a read error. V is TRBV27 and J is TRBJ1-2, with D maybe TRBD1 (6 bases). The CDR3 covers 13 residues. CDR1 and CDR2 (germline): MNHEY, SMNVEV (reference sequence). CDR3 DNA sequence: TGTGCCAGCAGTTTAACAGGGCAGGAAGGCTACCCCTTC. Translated, it gives CASSLTGQEGYPF.

The chain joins TRBV18 to TRBJ1-1; the D gene is possibly TRBD1 (6 bases). The V end was cut by 4 bases, the J end by 1 base, with 16 bases between. CDR1 KGHSH and CDR2 LQKENI come from the germline V gene. The length of the CDR3 is 16 residues. The CDR3 loop is CASSRGGGRRNTEAFF. CDR3 sequence (DNA): TGTGCCAGCTCACGAGGTGGGGGCAGGAGGAACACTGAAGCTTTCTTT.

This chain links TRBV21-1 with TRBJ1-1; the table's D call, TRBD1, has no DNA check behind it. TRBV21-1 is recorded as a pseudogene. The CDR3 runs 15 residues. The CDR3 loop is CASSKRGSLNTEAFF. For the CDR3, the DNA is TGTGCCAGCAGCAAAAGGGGGAGCCTAAACACTGAAGCTTTCTTT.

The chain has TRBV7-2 and TRBJ2-3, with 12 nucleotides matching TRBD2. The V segment lost 8 bases and the J segment 0 bases; nucleotides outside the gene matches: 6. This CDR3 has 16 amino acids. The germline CDR1 and CDR2 sequences are SGHTA and FQGNSA. CDR3 bases: TGTGCCAGCGGGCTAGCGGGGGGGCCTAGCACAGATACGCAGTATTTT. Amino acids: CASGLAGGPSTDTQYF.